The clone carrying this TCR beta chain came up once. Its antigen is unknown. Amplification used 60 Vbeta primers and 13 Jbeta primers. The assay was immunoSEQ multiplex PCR, and TCRdb's table has in-frame clones only and misses some. The sample lists under 90,000 clones, around 75% occurring once. These data come from a study of cytomegalovirus exposure and HLA in healthy donors. Trimming cost V 3 bases and J 4 bases, with 15 bases left between them. Germline CDR1 SGHTA, CDR2 FQGTGA. The CDR3 length is 15 residues. Points from the study as a whole: For most TCR sequences rarity was the rule, although some public TCRs occurred in many donors. Roughly uniform sequencing depth across donors was assumed, possibly incorrectly. The study labeled 164 TCR beta chains cytomegalovirus-associated.

The sequence was obtained from a woman aged 40 to 50 in good health and CMV-seronegative. This chain joins TRBV7-3 and TRBJ1-1; no clear D gene. Material: PBMCs. CDR3 sequence (DNA): TGTGCCAGCAGCTTGCGGGGTCCCGTGGGCACTGAAGCTTTCTTT. Protein sequence: CASSLRGPVGTEAFF.